These T cell receptor beta chains were read from a single sample in a study of T cell responses to AZD1222 COVID-19 vaccine. Clones were read by immunoSEQ multiplex PCR, and TCRdb kept only the in-frame ones, dropping some. The repertoire includes around 96,000 clones, more than 70% of them detected once, and 4.5% to 7% sits in the top ten. The specimen comprised peripheral blood, sampled 28 days after the second AZD1222 dose. Every receptor here comes from an adult who received the AZD1222 COVID-19 vaccine. Each CDR3 is given with its conserved first and last residue. A D gene is named only where the DNA matches it firmly. Clone size is shown for a subset of rows, as once, few, many or a class of expanded clone.

j_call,cdr3_length,d_call,v_call,clone_size,cdr3_aa,cdr3_nt
TRBJ1-2,17,TRBD1,TRBV5-6,few,CASSFGDSREGNYGYTF,TGTGCCAGCAGCTTTGGGGACAGCCGTGAGGGTAACTATGGCTACACCTTC
TRBJ1-1,13,.,TRBV28,.,CASSSTRNTEAFF,TGTGCCAGCAGTTCGACACGGAACACTGAAGCTTTCTTT
TRBJ1-1,14,.,TRBV2,.,CASKFVEVGTEAFF,TGTGCCAGCAAGTTTGTGGAGGTAGGCACTGAAGCTTTCTTT
TRBJ1-3,16,TRBD1,TRBV3-1/TRBV3-2,.,CASSNGQADSGNTIYF,TGTGCCAGCAGCAACGGACAGGCCGACTCTGGAAACACCATATATTTT
TRBJ2-1,17,TRBD2,TRBV9,once,CASSAPSSGISYNEQFF,TGTGCCAGCAGCGCCCCCTCTAGCGGGATCTCCTACAATGAGCAGTTCTTC
TRBJ2-3,15,TRBD2,TRBV5-6,.,CASSAPGLSTDTQYF,TGTGCCAGCAGCGCCCCGGGACTAAGCACAGATACGCAGTATTTT
TRBJ2-5,13,.,TRBV15,.,CATSSRNQETQYF,TGTGCCACCAGCTCCCGGAACCAAGAGACCCAGTACTTC
TRBJ2-5,16,.,TRBV15,.,CATSPRDRGGGETQYF,TGTGCCACCAGCCCCCGGGATCGAGGGGGAGGAGAGACCCAGTACTTC
TRBJ2-1,14,.,TRBV27,.,CASSPLGSYNEQFF,TGTGCCAGCAGTCCACTGGGTAGCTACAATGAGCAGTTCTTC
TRBJ1-5,13,.,TRBV7-8,.,CASSRRYNQPQHF,TGTGCCAGCAGTCGACGGTACAATCAGCCCCAGCATTTT
TRBJ2-3,12,.,TRBV11-3,.,CASSLSTDTQYF,TGTGCCAGCAGCTTAAGCACAGATACGCAGTATTTT
TRBJ2-3,16,.,TRBV21-1,.,CASLTSGGASPDTQYF,TGTGCCAGCCTTACTAGCGGGGGGGCGAGCCCAGATACGCAGTATTTT
TRBJ1-3,13,.,TRBV11-3,.,CASRQGPGRTIYF,TGTGCCAGCAGACAGGGTCCAGGCCGAACCATATATTTT
TRBJ2-7,13,.,TRBV24-1,.,CATSDFGVDEQYF,TGTGCCACCAGTGATTTTGGGGTCGACGAGCAGTACTTC
TRBJ2-7,12,.,TRBV24-1,.,CATSDPNYEQYF,TGTGCCACCAGTGACCCGAATTACGAGCAGTACTTC
TRBJ2-1,13,.,TRBV6-5,.,CASSPRGYNEQFF,TGTGCCAGCAGTCCCAGGGGATACAATGAGCAGTTCTTC